Below are 20 T cell receptor beta chains sequenced from a single sample in a study of blood T cells in healthy people across ages. Then a second PCR, running roughly 7 to 11 cycles, was carried out with a sample-barcoded 5' primer and a J-beta primer mix. Using its own MiXCR run on the 5' RACE reads, TCRdb lists one record per CDR3 protein. The sample includes more than 1,000,000 distinct CDR3 sequences, 25% of them seen just once. This same sample was also taken into another study, of T cells of mothers and their children.

The sequenced material came from blood. Source of these receptors: a girl aged 2 to 10 in good health.

The chain uses TRBV27 and TRBJ2-1, with TRBD2 matching 13 bases. The V gene end was trimmed by 4 bases and the J gene end by 9 bases; junction bases not matched to a gene: 6. Germline loops: CDR1 MNHEY, CDR2 SMNVEV (reference sequence). CDR3 length: 15 residues. The chain's CDR3 is CASSSGTSGTSEQFF. CDR3 DNA sequence: TGTGCCAGCAGTTCCGGGACTAGCGGGACCAGTGAGCAGTTCTTC.

The gene calls are TRBV11-2 and TRBJ2-7; D is unresolved. The CDR3 has 14 residues. Germline V gene lookup returns CDR1 SGHAT and CDR2 FQNNGV. Trimming took off 1 base at V and 2 bases at J, with 9 bases between the two ends. The CDR3 spells CASSLVVVAYEQYF. In nucleotides, the CDR3 is TGTGCCAGCAGCTTAGTGGTTGTTGCCTACGAGCAGTACTTC.

The chain uses TRBV5-1 and TRBJ2-5, with a possible D match to TRBD2 (6 bases). The CDR3 loop spans 16 amino acids. Trimming removed 3 bases from V and 2 bases from J, with 17 bases in between. The germline V gene has CDR1 SGHRS and CDR2 YFSETQ. CDR3 protein: CASSSGVGSGQETQYF. The CDR3 DNA is TGCGCCAGCAGCTCGGGCGTTGGTAGCGGACAAGAGACCCAGTACTTC. The whole variable domain, remainder taken from reference TRBV5-1 and TRBJ2-5, is KAGVTQTPRYLIKTRGQQVTLSCSPISGHRSVSWYQQTPGQGLQFLFEYFSETQRNKGNFPGRFSGRQFSNSRSEMNVSTLELGDSALYLCASSSGVGSGQETQYFGPGTRLLVL.

The rearrangement joins TRBV7-2 to TRBJ2-5, with TRBD1 as a possible D gene (8 bases). Germline-derived CDR1 and CDR2 are SGHTA and FQGNSA. This CDR3 spans 18 amino acids. Trimming took 4 bases from V and 1 from J, leaving 22 bases between them. The CDR3 DNA reads as TGTGCCAGCAGCTATCCGACAGGGGAGGGTATGGGCCAAGAGACCCAGTACTTC. The encoded protein is CASSYPTGEGMGQETQYF.

The V call is TRBV28, the J call TRBJ1-2; D may be TRBD1 (6 bases). The germline CDR1 and CDR2 sequences are MDHEN and SYDVKM. Between the trimmed V and J ends, which lost 6 bases and 4 bases, there was a span of 15 bases. The CDR3 length is 14 residues. CDR3: CASRDSRRTYGYTF. The CDR3 nucleotides are TGTGCCAGCAGGGACAGTAGGCGAACCTATGGCTACACCTTC.

The rearrangement links TRBV20-1 to TRBJ1-2; 7 nucleotides match TRBD1. The germline CDR1 and CDR2 sequences are DFQATT and SNEGSKA (reference sequence). This CDR3 contains 15 residues. V shed 3 bases and J 7 bases; nucleotides not matched to a gene: 14. In nucleotides, the CDR3 is TGCAGTGCTAGGGAACTTGGACAGGCCCGACCTGGCTACACCTTC. It translates to CSARELGQARPGYTF.

This clonotype came up a few times. CDR3 in DNA: TGCAGTGCTAGTCCGATGGGGCTAGCGGGAGCCTTACTAGTATACGAGCAGTACTTC. It translates to CSASPMGLAGALLVYEQYF. This chain links TRBV20-1 with TRBJ2-7, with 10 bases matching TRBD2. J lost 4 bases, V lost 3 bases, and 21 bases had no gene match. The CDR3 is 19 amino acids. Germline V CDR1 and CDR2: DFQATT, SNEGSKA (reference sequence).

Only a few counts were recorded for this clonotype. J is TRBJ1-1 and V is TRBV3-1; 11 bases align to TRBD1. The germline gives CDR1 LGHDT, CDR2 YNNKEL (reference sequence). Germline trimming cut 10 bases from V and 1 base from J; bases unmatched to any gene: 14. CDR3 size: 17 residues. In nucleotides, the CDR3 is TGTGCCACGACACCAACCGGGACAGGGGGGAAGAACACTGAAGCTTTCTTT. Its protein is CATTPTGTGGKNTEAFF.

This clonotype came up a few times. This chain links TRBV12-3 or TRBV12-4 with TRBJ2-5; no clear D. Between the trimmed V and J ends, which lost 8 bases and 5 bases, there was a span of 12 bases. The CDR3 runs to 12 residues. The CDR3 reads CASGYVRETQYF. The CDR3 DNA reads as TGTGCCAGCGGCTATGTCAGGGAGACCCAGTACTTC.

The table lists this clonotype with a few counts. The chain carries TRBV5-1 and TRBJ1-4; TRBD1 matches at 7 bases. The germline gives CDR1 SGHRS, CDR2 YFSETQ. Trimming cost V 10 bases and J 0 bases; bases outside gene matches: 12. CDR3 size: 16 residues. This chain's CDR3 is CADSFTGDPTNEKLFF. As DNA, the CDR3 is TGCGCCGACAGCTTCACAGGGGATCCAACTAATGAAAAACTGTTTTTT.

The chain employs TRBV10-3 and TRBJ2-7, with a weak D call TRBD2 (6 bases). The CDR3 is 13 amino acids. V was cut by 7 bases and J by 2 bases, with 12 bases left in between. Germline values: CDR1 ENHRY, CDR2 SYGVKD. The CDR3 coding sequence is TGTGCCATCAAAGAACCGGGGGCCTACGAGCAGTACTTC. It specifies CAIKEPGAYEQYF.

J is TRBJ2-4 and V is TRBV29-1; D ambiguous. V was clipped by 5 bases and J by 8 bases, with 10 bases between them. The germline V gene encodes CDR1 SQVTM and CDR2 ANQGSEA. The CDR3 is 11 amino acids. CDR3 amino acids: CSVLTWDIQYF. Here the CDR3 DNA reads TGCAGCGTTTTAACATGGGACATTCAGTACTTC.

The chain employs TRBV7-6 and TRBJ1-2; 7 bases line up with TRBD1. Germline V gene data show CDR1 as SGHVS and CDR2 as FNYEAQ. Trimming removed 5 bases from V and 10 bases from J; junction bases left unmatched: 16. The CDR3 is 15 amino acids. The CDR3 coding sequence is TGTGCCAGCAGCCCGCTGGAGGGGGCCGCTTTACACTACACCTTC. It yields the protein CASSPLEGAALHYTF.

This chain joins TRBV20-1 and TRBJ2-1, with no clear D. V lost 6 bases and J 1 base, leaving 13 bases between the germline ends. Germline assignment: CDR1 DFQATT and CDR2 SNEGSKA (reference sequence). The CDR3 runs to 14 residues. The DNA for the CDR3 is TGCAGTGCACTCAAAACCGTTTCCTACAATGAGCAGTTCTTC. Residues: CSALKTVSYNEQFF.

V is TRBV7-6 and J is TRBJ1-4; D gene uncertain. The CDR3 covers 12 residues. Germline V gene data show CDR1 as SGHVS and CDR2 as FNYEAQ. V lost 2 bases, J lost 8 bases, and 6 bases lay in between. CDR3 residues: CASSLRAEKLFF. The CDR3 nucleotides read TGTGCCAGCAGCTTACGTGCGGAAAAACTGTTTTTT.

This clonotype was seen only a few times. This chain links TRBV29-1 with TRBJ2-5, with D possibly being TRBD2 (6 bases). The V and J ends lost 7 bases and 4 bases respectively, with 16 bases between them. Germline V gene sequence: CDR1 SQVTM, CDR2 ANQGSEA. This CDR3 comprises 13 residues. Written as DNA, the CDR3 is TGCAGCGCCCTCGGACTGGAGGGAGAGACCCAGTACTTC. Its protein product is CSALGLEGETQYF.

This clonotype was detected a few times. The chain is built from TRBV27 and TRBJ2-3; 7 bases are shared with TRBD1. CDR3 length equals 12 residues. The germline gives CDR1 MNHEY, CDR2 SMNVEV (reference sequence). The J segment lost 13 bases and the V segment lost 5 bases, leaving 9 bases of the junction unmatched. The CDR3 spells CASSLGPDREYF. The CDR3 DNA reads TGTGCCAGCAGTCTAGGACCCGACAGGGAGTATTTT.

This clonotype was recorded a few times. The chain links TRBV7-3 to TRBJ2-3, with a possible D match to TRBD2 (6 bases). The germline CDR1 and CDR2 sequences are SGHTA and FQGTGA. This CDR3 contains 15 residues. Trimming stripped 5 bases from V and 4 bases from J, with 16 bases between. The CDR3 DNA follows: TGTGCCAGCAGCCCCGGGGCTAGCGACGCAGATACGCAGTATTTT. This translates into CASSPGASDADTQYF.

This clonotype was seen only a few times. A read error may account for a junction end that differs from germline. This chain links TRBV2 with TRBJ1-1, with 7 bases that match TRBD1. CDR3 length equals 13 residues. Germline V CDR1 and CDR2: SNHLY, FYNNEI. CDR3 DNA sequence: TGTGCCAGCAGGTCGACAGGGAACCCTGAAGCTTTCTTT. Protein sequence: CASRSTGNPEAFF.

In its sample, this clonotype was seen a few times. This rearrangement joins TRBV5-1 to TRBJ1-1, with D unclear. Germline CDR1 reads SGHRS; CDR2 reads YFSETQ. V was clipped by 3 bases and J by 3 bases, with 9 bases between them. This CDR3 comprises 13 residues. CDR3 nucleotides: TGCGCCAGCAGCTCCGAGGGTGACACTGAAGCTTTCTTT. Translation: CASSSEGDTEAFF.